A selection of T cell receptor beta chains follows, all from one sample in a study of cytomegalovirus exposure and HLA in healthy donors. Method: immunoSEQ multiplex PCR; TCRdb's copy keeps in-frame clones and lacks some. Among tens of thousands of clones listed, roughly four fifths were seen once. Sample: PBMCs. The receptors here all came from a man aged 30 to 39 in good health and CMV-seronegative. CDR3s include the opening cysteine and the closing phenylalanine or tryptophan. The D gene is left open where the match is weak. Not all rows give a size; the values are once, few, many and, for expanded clones, a class.

CDR3nt	CDR3aa	abundance	d_gene	v_gene	j_gene
TGTGCCAGCAAACAACGACTAGCGGGGTATTCCTACAATGAGCAGTTCTTC	CASKQRLAGYSYNEQFF	-	TRBD2	TRBV27	TRBJ2-1
TGTGCCAGCAGCCAGGGACAGGGGGCTCAGAACTATGGCTACACCTTC	CASSQGQGAQNYGYTF	-	TRBD1	TRBV5-6	TRBJ1-2
TGTGCCAGCAGCGTAGCGCCGGGACAGGGAGAGACCCAGTACTTC	CASSVAPGQGETQYF	-	TRBD1	TRBV9	TRBJ2-5
TGTGCCAGCAGCCTAGCGAGGGAGAGCACAGATACGCAGTATTTT	CASSLARESTDTQYF	-	-	TRBV27	TRBJ2-3
TGTGCCAGCAGCACGATGGACAAGGCCCTCCAAGAGACCCAGTACTTC	CASSTMDKALQETQYF	-	-	TRBV5-6	TRBJ2-5
TGTGCCAGCAGCTTAGATCAAGCAGGGTCTAGCTCCTACAATGAGCAGTTCTTC	CASSLDQAGSSSYNEQFF	few	-	TRBV11-3	TRBJ2-1
TGTGCCATCAGAGAGGAGTCAGGGTCCTACGAGCAGTACTTC	CAIREESGSYEQYF	-	-	TRBV10-3	TRBJ2-7
TGCAGCGTTGTTGGACAGGGAAAGGATCAGCCCCAGCATTTT	CSVVGQGKDQPQHF	-	TRBD1	TRBV29-1	TRBJ1-5
TGTGCCGTCGCGACAGGGAACACTGAAGCTTTCTTT	CAVATGNTEAFF	-	-	TRBV10-3	TRBJ1-1
TGCGCCAGCAGCTTCCTAGCGGAACCAGATACGCAGTATTTT	CASSFLAEPDTQYF	-	TRBD2	TRBV5-1	TRBJ2-3
TGTGCCGGCAGTTTACAGGGTCCCTATGGCTACACCTTC	CAGSLQGPYGYTF	-	-	TRBV28	TRBJ1-2
TGTGCCAGCAGTCAGGAGCGGCTGACAGGGGGATACAATGAGCAGTTCTTC	CASSQERLTGGYNEQFF	once	TRBD1	TRBV14	TRBJ2-1
TGTGCCACCAGCAGGACTAGCGGGGGCCCGGCCAAAAACATTCAGTACTTC	CATSRTSGGPAKNIQYF	-	TRBD2	TRBV15	TRBJ2-4
TGTGCCATCATGGGACTAGCGGGAGGCCAAGAGACCCAGTACTTC	CAIMGLAGGQETQYF	few	TRBD2	TRBV10-3	TRBJ2-5
TGTGCCAGCAGCGTAGGTTTTGAGTCTAGACGCTCTGGAAACACCATATATTTT	CASSVGFESRRSGNTIYF	-	-	TRBV9	TRBJ1-3
TGTGCCAGCAGCTTAGGGGGACTAGCGGCGAACACCGGGGAGCTGTTTTTT	CASSLGGLAANTGELFF	-	TRBD2	TRBV13	TRBJ2-2
TGTGCCTGGCGCAGGGACAGGAGCTCCTACGAGCAGTACTTC	CAWRRDRSSYEQYF	-	TRBD1	TRBV30	TRBJ2-7
TGTGCCAGCTCACCAGGGAGTAACTACGCGGCGACCCAGTACTTC	CASSPGSNYAATQYF	-	-	TRBV18	TRBJ2-5
TGTGCCAGCAGCGTAGCAGAGGGGGTCTGGGAAAAACTGTTTTTT	CASSVAEGVWEKLFF	-	-	TRBV9	TRBJ1-4
TGTGCCAGTAGTATCTCTGACTATGGCTACACCTTC	CASSISDYGYTF	-	-	TRBV19	TRBJ1-2
TGTGCCAGCAGCGAATCGGGGGGGCAAGAGACCCAGTACTTC	CASSESGGQETQYF	-	TRBD2	TRBV7-2	TRBJ2-5
TGTGCCAGCAGCTTACAGGGTGGCCAAGAGACCCAGTACTTC	CASSLQGGQETQYF	-	-	TRBV5-4	TRBJ2-5
TGTGCCAGCAGCTTAGACGGGAAATACGAGCAGTACTTC	CASSLDGKYEQYF	-	-	TRBV11-2	TRBJ2-7
TGTGCCAGCAGGGGGACAGGGAATGGGCAGCCCCAGCATTTT	CASRGTGNGQPQHF	-	TRBD1	TRBV6-5	TRBJ1-5
TGTGCCAGCAGTTTCCGGGATAGCAATCAGCCCCAGCATTTT	CASSFRDSNQPQHF	-	-	TRBV28	TRBJ1-5
TGTGCCAGTAGTATCTCCAGGGACTCCTACGAGCAGTACTTC	CASSISRDSYEQYF	once	-	TRBV19	TRBJ2-7
TGTGCCAGCAGCCCCCTTGACAGGGACACCGGGGAGCTGTTTTTT	CASSPLDRDTGELFF	-	TRBD1	TRBV5-4	TRBJ2-2
TGTGCCATCAGTGAGTCAAACAGGGTGGGAGAAAAACTGTTTTTT	CAISESNRVGEKLFF	-	-	TRBV10-3	TRBJ1-4